Below are 11 T cell receptor beta chains sequenced from a single sample in a study of response to subunit inactivated influenza vaccine. TCRdb fed the RT-PCR reads into MiXCR, producing one record per CDR3 protein. Counted here are 150,000 or so distinct CDR3 sequences, approximately 11% occurring once; the ten biggest clones make up around 12%. This specimen was non-naive T cells sorted from PBMCs, taken 35 to 45 days after vaccination. All receptors come from a middle-aged man who received an inactivated influenza vaccine.

The V call is TRBV6-2 or TRBV6-3, the J call TRBJ2-7, with 10 bases matching TRBD1. Losses at the gene ends were 2 bases for V and 1 base for J; bases not matched to a gene: 5. CDR3 size: 16 residues. Per the germline V gene, CDR1 is MNHEY and CDR2 is SVGEGT. CDR3 loop: CASSYVTGQGSYEQYF. CDR3 nucleotides: TGTGCCAGCAGTTACGTAACGGGACAGGGGTCCTACGAGCAGTACTTC.

This clonotype was seen many times. The genes are TRBV6-2 or TRBV6-3 and TRBJ2-7; D is undetermined. The germline V gene encodes CDR1 MNHEY and CDR2 SVGEGT. The CDR3 has 13 residues. The V end was cut by 2 bases, the J end by 9 bases, with 14 bases between. The CDR3 protein is CASSYRTPPWQYF. Written as DNA, the CDR3 is TGTGCCAGCAGTTACCGGACCCCACCGTGGCAGTACTTC.

This clonotype came up many times. The chain couples TRBV11-3 to TRBJ1-2, with 9 bases aligning to TRBD1. Germline lookup yields CDR1 SGHNT and CDR2 YENEEA. CDR3 length: 18 residues. The V segment lost 3 bases and the J segment 2 bases; nucleotides outside the gene matches: 13. The CDR3 loop reads CASSFSPYRGRLNYGYTF. The CDR3 coding sequence is TGTGCCAGCAGCTTTAGTCCCTACAGGGGGCGACTCAACTATGGCTACACCTTC.

V usage is TRBV20-1 and J usage is TRBJ2-5; 7 bases agree with TRBD1. Germline CDR1 DFQATT, CDR2 SNEGSKA (reference sequence). V was pared by 3 bases and J by 4 bases, with 5 bases of the junction left unmatched. This CDR3 has 13 amino acids. The CDR3 DNA is TGCAGTGCTAGGACAGGGCTTTTAGAGACCCAGTACTTC. It yields the protein CSARTGLLETQYF.

The V call is TRBV20-1, the J call TRBJ2-3; 11 bases match TRBD1. Unmatched junction bases numbered 6, after V lost 0 bases and J lost 1 base. This CDR3 is 17 amino acids long. CDR1 and CDR2 from the germline V gene are DFQATT and SNEGSKA (reference sequence). CDR3 region: CSARDYRGQGGTDTQYF. CDR3 coding DNA: TGCAGTGCTAGAGACTACCGGGGACAGGGGGGCACAGATACGCAGTATTTT.

This clonotype was found many times. This chain connects TRBV5-1 to TRBJ2-1, with 11 bases aligning to TRBD2. CDR3 size: 16 residues. From germline, CDR1 is SGHRS and CDR2 YFSETQ. J lost 2 bases, V lost 2 bases, and 3 bases had no gene match. The CDR3 spells CASSFGTSGPYNEQFF. CDR3 in DNA: TGCGCCAGCAGCTTTGGGACTAGCGGCCCCTACAATGAGCAGTTCTTC.

Ten or more counts support this clonotype. The chain employs TRBV7-6 and TRBJ2-1; 9 nucleotides match TRBD2. The CDR3 length is 15 residues. Unmatched junction bases numbered 6, after V lost 1 base and J lost 8 bases. CDR1 is SGHVS, CDR2 FNYEAQ, per germline. CDR3 loop: CASSLGLSGRYEQFF. As DNA, the CDR3 is TGTGCCAGCAGCTTAGGCCTTAGCGGGAGATATGAGCAGTTCTTC.

The chain is built from TRBV10-3 and TRBJ1-6, with D uncertain. Germline assignment: CDR1 ENHRY and CDR2 SYGVKD. This CDR3 comprises 15 residues. With 5 bases removed from V and 6 bases from J, the gap between germline ends came to 14 bases. This chain's CDR3 is CAISPLGSFNSPLHF. The CDR3 DNA sequence: TGTGCCATCAGTCCCTTGGGGAGCTTTAATTCACCCCTCCACTTT.

The rearrangement joins TRBV19 to TRBJ2-5, with 11 bases identical to TRBD1. This CDR3 has 12 residues. Germline V lookup: CDR1 LNHDA, CDR2 SQIVND (reference sequence). V trimming: 7 bases; J trimming: 9 bases; junction bases outside the gene matches: 4. DNA of the CDR3: TGTGCCAGTAACCGGGACAGGGGGGCCCAGTACTTC. It specifies CASNRDRGAQYF. The full variable domain, completed using reference TRBV19 and TRBJ2-5, is DGGITQSPKYLFRKEGQNVTLSCEQNLNHDAMYWYRQDPGQGLRLIYYSQIVNDFQKGDIAEGYSVSREKKESFPLTVTSAQKNPTAFYLCASNRDRGAQYFGPGTRLLVL.

This rearrangement joins TRBV4-2 to TRBJ2-2, with 8 bases matching TRBD2. The CDR3 has 16 amino acids. CDR1 and CDR2 from the germline V gene are LGHNA and YNFKEQ. The V segment lost 4 bases and the J segment 3 bases; nucleotides outside the gene matches: 7. In DNA form, the CDR3 reads TGTGCCAGCAGCCCGAGACTAGCGAGGGACACCGGGGAGCTGTTTTTT. Protein: CASSPRLARDTGELFF.

In regard to this clonotype: One end of the junction varies from germline; a read error may be responsible. The V call is TRBV6-2 or TRBV6-3, the J call TRBJ2-2; D is perhaps TRBD2 (5 bases). Germline CDR1 and CDR2: MNHEY and SVGEGT. CDR3 size: 13 residues. The CDR3 reads CAGRTTSTGELFF. CDR3 coding DNA: TGTGCCGGCAGAACCACTAGCACCGGGGAGCTGTTTTTT.